The 9 T cell receptor beta chains below all came from one sample that was sequenced in a study of T-cell reconstitution after alpha-beta-depleted transplantation in children. This sample's TCRbeta library carried unique molecular identifier barcodes. TCRdb re-called the PCR reads through MiXCR, storing one row per CDR3 protein. The data contain some 490,000 distinct CDR3 sequences, around 13% of them singletons. This sample comprised PBMCs from the stem cell graft donor, obtained from the stem cell graft. Source of these receptors: a human donor who donated a stem cell graft to a child with combined immunodeficiency.

The chain is built from TRBV29-1 and TRBJ2-1, with D uncertain. CDR3 length: 11 residues. The V gene's germline CDR1 is SQVTM and CDR2 ANQGSEA. V gave up 4 bases and J gave up 4 bases, with 5 bases separating them. The CDR3 DNA sequence: TGCAGCGTTGGCGGTTACAATGAGCAGTTCTTC. Its translation: CSVGGYNEQFF.

The gene calls are TRBV7-3 and TRBJ2-2; 11 nucleotides align to TRBD1. There are 16 residues in the CDR3. Trimming removed 5 bases from V and 4 bases from J; junction bases left unmatched: 6. Germline V gene sequence: CDR1 SGHTA, CDR2 FQGTGA. CDR3 sequence: CASSRTGGAITGELFF. In DNA, the CDR3 is TGTGCCAGCAGCCGGACAGGGGGCGCGATCACCGGGGAGCTGTTTTTT.

This clonotype came up many times. The chain links TRBV29-1 to TRBJ2-2; 7 nucleotides agree with TRBD1. This CDR3 is 13 amino acids long. Per germline, CDR1 SQVTM and CDR2 ANQGSEA. V was pared by 4 bases and J by 6 bases, with 5 bases of the junction left unmatched. The CDR3 is CSVVIQGAGELFF. DNA for the CDR3: TGCAGCGTTGTAATCCAGGGGGCCGGGGAGCTGTTTTTT.

This clonotype appeared many times. This rearrangement joins TRBV27 to TRBJ2-5; D possibly matches TRBD1 or TRBD2 (5 bases each). The V gene lost 3 bases and the J gene lost 1 base, with 12 bases spanning the gap. Per the germline V gene, CDR1 is MNHEY and CDR2 is SMNVEV (reference sequence). This CDR3 has 15 residues. CDR3 DNA sequence: TGTGCCAGCAGTTTCTTAGCTGGGGGCCAAGAGACCCAGTACTTC. It specifies CASSFLAGGQETQYF.

This clonotype has a count of ten or more. This sequence joins TRBV29-1 and TRBJ2-1; tentatively, D is TRBD2 (5 bases). From germline, CDR1 is SQVTM and CDR2 ANQGSEA. Deletions cut 6 bases from V and 9 bases from J, with 15 bases between. CDR3 length: 12 amino acids. CDR3 sequence (DNA): TGCAGCGTCACCGGCGGGCACGGTGAGCAGTTCTTC. Protein sequence: CSVTGGHGEQFF.

In DNA form, the CDR3 reads TGTGCCAGCAGCCAAACAGCATCCACCGGGGAGCTGTTTTTT. Translated, it gives CASSQTASTGELFF. The gene calls are TRBV3-1 and TRBJ2-2, with unresolved D. V lost 2 bases, J lost 4 bases, and 8 bases lay in between. The germline gives CDR1 LGHDT, CDR2 YNNKEL (reference sequence). The CDR3 has 14 residues. Full variable domain (missing parts from reference TRBV3-1 and TRBJ2-2): DTAVSQTPKYLVTQMGNDKSIKCEQNLGHDTMYWYKQDSKKFLKIMFSYNNKELIINETVPNRFSPKSPDKAHLNLHINSLELGDSAVYFCASSQTASTGELFFGEGSRLTVL.

This clonotype was observed many times. This chain uses TRBV11-2 with TRBJ2-1, with 7 bases that match TRBD2. CDR1 SGHAT and CDR2 FQNNGV come from the germline V gene. V shed 1 base, J shed 7 bases, and the junction held 7 bases outside the gene matches. The CDR3 covers 15 residues. The CDR3 protein is CASSLGRERGNEQFF. The CDR3 DNA follows: TGTGCCAGCAGCTTAGGGCGGGAGAGGGGTAATGAGCAGTTCTTC.

This clonotype came up once. The V and J genes are TRBV7-9 and TRBJ2-3, with TRBD1 matching over 8 bases. The V segment lost 5 bases and the J segment 0 bases; nucleotides outside the gene matches: 4. CDR1 is SEHNR and CDR2 is FQNEAQ in the germline V gene (reference sequence). The length of the CDR3 is 15 residues. CDR3 nucleotide sequence: TGTGCCAGCAGCCCGACAGGGGATAGCACAGATACGCAGTATTTT. This gives the protein CASSPTGDSTDTQYF.

This clonotype has ten or more counts. This chain connects TRBV5-1 to TRBJ2-3; D uncertain. Germline V lookup: CDR1 SGHRS, CDR2 YFSETQ. V lost 2 bases, J lost 3 bases, and 10 bases lay in between. This CDR3 is 14 amino acids long. In DNA form, the CDR3 reads TGCGCCAGCAGCTTTGGACCCAATACAGATACGCAGTATTTT. This encodes CASSFGPNTDTQYF. Full variable domain (missing parts from reference TRBV5-1 and TRBJ2-3): KAGVTQTPRYLIKTRGQQVTLSCSPISGHRSVSWYQQTPGQGLQFLFEYFSETQRNKGNFPGRFSGRQFSNSRSEMNVSTLELGDSALYLCASSFGPNTDTQYFGPGTRLTVL.